These 25 T cell receptor beta chains share one sample of origin, sequenced in a study of blood T cells in healthy people across ages. Together with a sample-barcoded 5' primer, a J-beta primer mix was included in a second PCR lasting roughly 6 to 12 cycles. Using its own MiXCR run on the 5' RACE reads, TCRdb lists one record per CDR3 protein. This table holds more than 1.4 million distinct CDR3 sequences, around 42% found once. Sequencing was performed on blood. The receptor set was obtained from a young woman in good health.

This chain links TRBV7-2 with TRBJ1-1, with 9 bases that match TRBD1. From germline, CDR1 is SGHTA and CDR2 FQGNSA. The CDR3 consists of 15 residues. J lost 4 bases, V lost 4 bases, and 7 bases had no gene match. The CDR3 is CASSSGQGRATEAFF. The CDR3, as DNA: TGTGCCAGCAGCTCGGGACAGGGTCGGGCCACTGAAGCTTTCTTT.

The V and J genes are TRBV20-1 and TRBJ2-1, with TRBD1 matching 12 bases. The CDR3 is 14 amino acids. Per germline, CDR1 DFQATT and CDR2 SNEGSKA (reference sequence). Losses at the gene ends were 2 bases for V and 6 bases for J; bases not matched to a gene: 2. CDR3 in amino acids: CSARKGQGANEQFF. In DNA form, the CDR3 reads TGCAGTGCTAGAAAGGGACAGGGGGCCAATGAGCAGTTCTTC.

As for this clonotype: One end of the junction fails to match germline, which may point to a read error. V gene TRBV4-1 combines with J gene TRBJ2-7, with D perhaps matching TRBD2 (5 bases). This CDR3 is built from 15 residues. Germline CDR1 MGHRA, CDR2 YSYEKL. The CDR3 DNA reads TGCGCCAGCAGCCAGGCACTAGTATCCCCCTACGAGCTGTACTTC. It encodes CASSQALVSPYELYF.

This chain joins TRBV6-5 and TRBJ1-1; no reliable D call. Germline CDR1 MNHEY, CDR2 SVGAGI. V lost 0 bases to trimming and J lost 3 bases, with 17 bases between them. The CDR3 length is 17 residues. CDR3 sequence (DNA): TGTGCCAGCAGTTACTCGAGTATCGGCAGATACTACACTGAAGCTTTCTTT. The encoded protein is CASSYSSIGRYYTEAFF.

This clonotype turned up a few times. The CDR3 region is CASSLVSLEQETQYF. The CDR3 region has the DNA TGTGCCAGCAGCTTAGTCTCTCTAGAGCAAGAGACCCAGTACTTC. The V gene is TRBV11-2, the J gene TRBJ2-5; no definite D call. V gave up 1 base and J gave up 2 bases, with 11 bases separating them. Germline V gene sequence: CDR1 SGHAT, CDR2 FQNNGV. The CDR3 length is 15 residues.

The V gene is TRBV12-3 or TRBV12-4, the J gene TRBJ2-5; 11 bases map to TRBD1. V lost 6 bases, J lost 6 bases, and 3 bases stayed unmatched. The CDR3 is 13 amino acids. CDR3 sequence reads: CASRGQGVKTQYF. The CDR3 DNA follows: TGTGCCAGCAGGGGACAGGGGGTAAAGACCCAGTACTTC.

A few counts support this clonotype. CDR3 sequence: CASSTKTGMNTEAFF. CDR3 sequence (DNA): TGTGCCAGCAGCACTAAGACAGGGATGAACACTGAAGCTTTCTTT. The chain recombines TRBV7-2 with TRBJ1-1; 7 nucleotides agree with TRBD1. Germline V gene sequence: CDR1 SGHTA, CDR2 FQGNSA. V shed 5 bases, J shed 0 bases, and the junction held 6 bases outside the gene matches. The CDR3 spans 15 residues.

This clonotype was recorded once. This CDR3 reads CASGYPGVGYTF. Here the CDR3 DNA reads TGTGCCAGCGGCTACCCAGGGGTTGGCTACACCTTC. The chain links TRBV6-2 or TRBV6-3 to TRBJ1-2; weak D call: TRBD1 (6 bases). The V end lost 8 bases, the J end lost 7 bases, and 14 bases lay between the germline ends. The CDR3 totals 12 residues. Per germline, CDR1 MNHEY and CDR2 SVGEGT.

The V gene is TRBV11-2, the J gene TRBJ2-1; the D is unclear. CDR1 SGHAT and CDR2 FQNNGV come from the germline V gene. V shed 5 bases and J shed 6 bases, with 20 bases lying between them. This CDR3 is built from 16 residues. CDR3 in amino acids: CASSPWAGPSINEQFF. CDR3 nucleotide sequence: TGTGCCAGCAGCCCTTGGGCCGGGCCCTCAATCAATGAGCAGTTCTTC.

The chain employs TRBV12-3 or TRBV12-4 and TRBJ1-5; D call uncertain. Deletions cut 1 base from V and 0 bases from J, with 7 bases between. This CDR3 is built from 15 residues. This CDR3 is CASSLGAPSNQPQHF. In DNA form, the CDR3 reads TGTGCCAGCAGTTTAGGCGCACCTAGCAATCAGCCCCAGCATTTT.

The chain uses TRBV25-1 and TRBJ1-5; 9 nucleotides agree with TRBD1. The germline V gene encodes CDR1 MGHDK and CDR2 SYGVNS. J was trimmed by 6 bases and V by 4 bases; bases with no gene match: 7. The CDR3 has 15 residues. CDR3 sequence reads: CASSATGGLGQPQHF. The CDR3 DNA sequence: TGTGCCAGCAGTGCAACAGGGGGCTTAGGTCAGCCCCAGCATTTT.

In this sample, this clonotype turned up many times. J is TRBJ2-1 and V is TRBV7-2, with 10 bases identical to TRBD2. The CDR3 is 15 amino acids. V was pared by 1 base and J by 6 bases, with 3 bases of the junction left unmatched. The germline CDR1 and CDR2 sequences are SGHTA and FQGNSA. CDR3 sequence: CASSLGASGSNEQFF. The CDR3 region has the DNA TGTGCCAGCAGCTTAGGGGCTAGCGGGAGCAATGAGCAGTTCTTC.

The sample holds a few counts of this clonotype. The rearrangement uses TRBV12-3 or TRBV12-4 and TRBJ2-7; 11 nucleotides line up with TRBD2. The CDR3 runs to 13 residues. Trimming took 10 bases from V and 9 from J; bases not matched to a gene: 11. CDR3 bases: TGTGCCACCGGGACTAGCGGCAGTTGGGGGCAGTACTTC. The encoded protein is CATGTSGSWGQYF.

This clonotype has more than one count but fewer than ten. The chain employs TRBV5-1 and TRBJ2-7; D call uncertain. CDR1 is SGHRS, CDR2 YFSETQ, per germline. The CDR3 consists of 13 residues. Trimming shortened V by 4 bases and J by 5 bases, and 13 bases separated the two germline ends. CDR3 protein: CASSEGFVDEQYF. DNA for the CDR3: TGCGCCAGCAGCGAAGGGTTTGTCGACGAGCAGTACTTC.

The V call is TRBV3-1, the J call TRBJ2-5; TRBD2 agrees at 7 bases. J lost 2 bases, V lost 2 bases, and 2 bases had no gene match. Germline assignment: CDR1 LGHDT and CDR2 YNNKEL (reference sequence). CDR3 length: 14 residues. The chain's CDR3 is CASSQRDYQETQYF. Written as DNA, the CDR3 is TGTGCCAGCAGCCAAAGGGACTATCAAGAGACCCAGTACTTC.

This rearrangement joins TRBV14 to TRBJ1-4; the D is unclear. CDR1 is SGHDN and CDR2 is FVKESK in the germline V gene. The CDR3 runs to 14 residues. V was trimmed by 0 bases and J by 7 bases, leaving 9 bases between them. CDR3 sequence reads: CASSQESWGEKLFF. In DNA form, the CDR3 reads TGTGCCAGCAGCCAAGAATCCTGGGGTGAAAAACTGTTTTTT. The complete variable domain, with remaining parts taken from reference TRBV14 and TRBJ1-4, reads EAGVTQFPSHSVIEKGQTVTLRCDPISGHDNLYWYRRVMGKEIKFLLHFVKESKQDESGMPNNRFLAERTGGTYSTLKVQPAELEDSGVYFCASSQESWGEKLFFGSGTQLSVL.

DNA for the CDR3: TGTGCCAGCAGCTTAGCTAGCGGGGAGCAAGAGTACTTC. It yields the protein CASSLASGEQEYF. The chain carries TRBV11-2 and TRBJ2-7; 9 bases align to TRBD2. Germline lookup yields CDR1 SGHAT and CDR2 FQNNGV. J lost 11 bases, V lost 1 base, and 6 bases had no gene match. The CDR3 loop spans 13 amino acids.

The sample holds a few counts of this clonotype. The chain recombines TRBV9 with TRBJ2-1; a possible D gene is TRBD1 (6 bases). The germline V and J ends were trimmed by 7 bases and 4 bases, with 18 bases remaining between them. The CDR3 is 15 amino acids. Germline assignment: CDR1 SGDLS and CDR2 YYNGEE. The CDR3 DNA follows: TGTGCCAGCTCAAAGGGGGATACCGAATACAATGAGCAGTTCTTC. Encoded protein: CASSKGDTEYNEQFF.

This clonotype was seen a handful of times. The gene calls are TRBV12-3 or TRBV12-4 and TRBJ2-3, with 11 bases aligning to TRBD2. V was clipped by 1 base and J by 5 bases; unmatched bases: 8. The CDR3 has 17 residues. CDR3 nucleotides: TGTGCCAGCAGTTTAGGAGGGACTAGCGGACGCGGAGATACGCAGTATTTT. Translating gives CASSLGGTSGRGDTQYF.

This clonotype showed up many times. This chain joins TRBV4-2 and TRBJ2-1; 8 nucleotides line up with TRBD2. V dropped 1 base and J dropped 8; count of bases not matched to a gene: 10. Germline V gene lookup returns CDR1 LGHNA and CDR2 YNFKEQ. CDR3 length equals 16 residues. CDR3 in amino acids: CASSQGLAGGVDEQFF. DNA of the CDR3: TGTGCCAGCAGCCAAGGGCTCGCGGGAGGTGTAGATGAGCAGTTCTTC.

This clonotype has just a few counts. The chain uses TRBV28 and TRBJ2-1; 8 bases are a match to TRBD2. The CDR3 has 16 amino acids. The V and J ends lost 1 base and 2 bases, in that order; junction bases with no gene match: 4. CDR1 and CDR2 (germline): MDHEN, SYDVKM. The CDR3 coding sequence is TGTGCCAGCAGTTTATCAGCGGGGGTAACCTACAATGAGCAGTTCTTC. Its translation is CASSLSAGVTYNEQFF.

The chain recombines TRBV7-2 with TRBJ2-1, with D maybe TRBD2 (7 bases). The J call may be wrong; the DNA end is better matched by TRBJ2-7. This CDR3 region has 16 residues. The germline V gene has CDR1 SGHTA and CDR2 FQGNSA. In DNA, the CDR3 is TGTGCCAGCAGCTTAACGGCGGGAGTTGGGGGCAATGAGCAGTACTTC. It codes for CASSLTAGVGGNEQYF.

The count of this clonotype is one. A much more abundant neighbour one base away suggests this may be a read error. This chain connects TRBV29-1 to TRBJ2-7; D could derive from TRBD1 or TRBD2 (5 bases each). The germline gives CDR1 SQVTM, CDR2 ANQGSEA. CDR3 size: 15 residues. This chain's CDR3 is CSVELATRGLYGQYF. For the CDR3, the DNA is TGCAGCGTTGAATTGGCCACCCGGGGCCTCTACGGGCAGTACTTC.

The V gene is TRBV7-2, the J gene TRBJ1-4, with D hard to call. This CDR3 is built from 14 residues. The V end was cut by 3 bases, the J end by 7 bases, with 12 bases between. Germline values: CDR1 SGHTA, CDR2 FQGNSA. The CDR3 sequence is CASSLDPSGEKLFF. CDR3 in DNA: TGTGCCAGCAGCTTGGACCCGTCTGGTGAAAAACTGTTTTTT.

This clonotype was detected once. The V gene is TRBV30, the J gene TRBJ2-7; 10 nucleotides line up with TRBD1. Unmatched junction bases numbered 3, after V lost 1 base and J lost 3 bases. The CDR3 sequence is 14 residues long. Germline V gives CDR1 GTSNPN, CDR2 SVGIG (reference sequence). CDR3 region: CAWSGDRGGYEQYF. The DNA for the CDR3 is TGTGCCTGGAGTGGGGACAGGGGAGGCTACGAGCAGTACTTC. Full variable domain (remainder filled in from reference TRBV30 and TRBJ2-7): SQTIHQWPATLVQPVGSPLSLECTVEGTSNPNLYWYRQAAGRGLQLLFYSVGIGQISSEVPQNLSASRPQDRQFILSSKKLLLSDSGFYLCAWSGDRGGYEQYFGPGTRLTVT.